This is a list of T cell receptor beta chains from one sample in a study of cytomegalovirus exposure and HLA in healthy donors. Sequencing used immunoSEQ multiplex PCR; TCRdb keeps in-frame clones, though not all of them. The sample shows 150,000 to 200,000 clones, roughly 86% of them seen only once. Sequenced input: PBMCs. These receptors originate from a young woman in good health and CMV-seronegative. Each CDR3 is given without its conserved first and last residue. The order of the fields is J gene, V gene, clone size, CDR3 protein. Only some rows state a clone size, as once, few, many or a class for expanded clones.

TRBJ2-2 TRBV11-3 few ASSRSGRAGELF
TRBJ2-3 TRBV6-4 - ASSSTASTDTQY
TRBJ1-2 TRBV30 - AWSFPDRAYGYT
TRBJ1-5 TRBV27 - ASSLGQGAWVNQPQH
TRBJ1-1 TRBV6-1 - ASSKTGVVSEAF
TRBJ1-3 TRBV18 - ASSPTLSARSGNTIY
TRBJ2-7 TRBV7-2 - ASSLGLAGVYEQY
TRBJ1-1 TRBV30 - AWGDRVTEAF
TRBJ2-2 TRBV5-1 few ASSPVIAGELF
TRBJ2-5 TRBV5-1 - ASSPGLAGGLETQY
TRBJ2-7 TRBV6-6 - ASTEDSSSYEQY
TRBJ2-1 TRBV7-9 - ASSFSGGDEQF
TRBJ1-2 TRBV7-6 - ASSPSRGPGVYT
TRBJ2-1 TRBV5-1 - ASSLARTGPYNEQF
TRBJ2-5 TRBV9 - ASSVKSSVPQETQY
TRBJ1-5 TRBV6-5 - ASRGTGGGNQPQH
TRBJ2-2 TRBV4-1 - ASSQSGTNTGELF
TRBJ1-6 TRBV7-6 - ASSLAGEYENSPLH
TRBJ2-1 TRBV27 - ASSPHGREGQNEQF
TRBJ1-2 TRBV5-1 - ASRAGFYYGYT
TRBJ2-7 TRBV5-1 - ASSFRGSYEQY
TRBJ2-7 TRBV30 few AWSGTVYEQY
TRBJ2-3 TRBV5-4 - ASSLEWAPDTQY
TRBJ1-4 TRBV7-9 - ASSLFTGGHEKLF
TRBJ2-7 TRBV7-2 - ASSLGGLASYEQY
TRBJ2-1 TRBV9 - ASSVDLAENEQF
TRBJ1-2 TRBV5-6 - ASSYSSTREGGYT
TRBJ2-6 TRBV6-4 - ASSGGGTGANVLT
TRBJ1-5 TRBV5-6 - ASSFSDRGNQPQH
TRBJ2-1 TRBV11-2 - ASSLDTGHAYNEQF
TRBJ2-7 TRBV27 - ASSLTEDFQPVKQY
TRBJ1-2 TRBV5-1 - ASSPGTSRYGYT
TRBJ2-7 TRBV7-9 - ASSLAGRAETYEQY
TRBJ1-2 TRBV7-3 - ASSPTGQGLGYT
TRBJ2-3 TRBV11-3 - ASSSGGVTDTQY
TRBJ1-6 TRBV5-1 - ASSSGQGASYNSPLH
TRBJ2-3 TRBV7-6 - ASSSGLAGDTDTQY
TRBJ1-1 TRBV7-9 - ASSLISEAF
TRBJ1-4 TRBV4-1 - ASSVSGEKLF
TRBJ1-1 TRBV30 - AWSVGLGGNMNTEAF
TRBJ2-1 TRBV2 - ASSEVRGFGNEQF
TRBJ1-5 TRBV13 - ASSLPNQPQH
TRBJ2-4 TRBV5-4 - ASSGEVLSKNIQY
TRBJ2-3 TRBV6-1 once ASSGGGPGRTDTQY
TRBJ2-7 TRBV30 - AWSRGRGYEQY
TRBJ2-1 TRBV6-4 - ASTRTSGSSYNEQF
TRBJ1-4 TRBV18 - ASSPLLSATNEKLF
TRBJ2-7 TRBV14 - ASSQDLGRGREQY
TRBJ2-1 TRBV4-2 once ASSPRTSGSYNEQF